The clone carrying this T cell receptor beta chain showed up just a few times. Its target is unknown. Per the original data handling: ImmunoSEQ only sent back junction sequences with no quality scores, so filtering was done differently. The protocol was immunoSEQ multiplex PCR, while the TCRdb copy is restricted to in-frame clones and leaves out a portion. That table supplies the V and J calls and clone size; D and trimming were determined from the DNA. The sample holds almost 750,000 clones; over 60% are singletons and the top ten take roughly 1.8%. Germline V lookup: CDR1 SGHRS, CDR2 YFSETQ. The CDR3 is 13 amino acids. V was trimmed by 2 bases and J by 5 bases, leaving 7 bases between them. This sample stems from a study of shared clonotypes between healthy human individuals. General study findings and limits: Among donors, sharing of clonotypes was expected to be affected by sequencing depth.

The TCR comes from a woman aged 25 to 39 in good health. Sequenced material: memory CD4+ T cells sorted from blood. Subset described: CD45RA-negative fraction. The chain employs TRBV5-1 and TRBJ1-4, with D uncertain. CDR3 bases: TGCGCCAGCAGCTTTGCGGGAAATGAAAAACTGTTTTTT. This translates into CASSFAGNEKLFF.